The clone carrying this T cell receptor (beta chain) has just one count. The antigen remains unidentified. Trimming left V 6 bases short and J 2 bases short, with 5 bases between. The germline gives CDR1 LNHDA, CDR2 SQIVND (reference sequence). The CDR3 runs to 12 residues. Sequenced by immunoSEQ multiplex PCR; TCRdb stores in-frame clones only, minus some. The sample consists of 130,000 to 150,000 clones, around 91% of them appearing once. These data originate in a study of T cell responses to AZD1222 COVID-19 vaccine. Notes on the study in general: No repertoire was sampled before or during the peak T cell response, only after it. Clonal diversity was possibly underestimated, and white British individuals and females predominated among donors. Following two doses of AZD1222, Spike-specific TCR breadth and depth rose.

The genes are TRBV19 and TRBJ1-3; D unresolved. The sample in question was peripheral blood, obtained on day 0 of AZD1222 vaccination. The TCR originated in an adult in good health. The CDR3 nucleotides read TGTGCCAGTAGGCAACCTGGAAACACCATATATTTT. This gives the protein CASRQPGNTIYF.